A selection of T cell receptor beta chains follows, all from one sample in a study of regulatory dendritic cells for organ transplantation. No antigen has been identified for these receptors. The assay was immunoSEQ multiplex PCR, and TCRdb's table has in-frame clones only and misses some. The data hold tens of thousands of clones, with approximately 83% observed a single time. The sequenced material came from naive CD4+ T cells from blood cultured with regulatory dendritic cells. These TCRs come from a human donor in good health. The CDR3 runs from the conserved cysteine through the conserved F or W. Each record gives: V gene, CDR3 length, D gene, J gene, CDR3 protein. A D gene is named only where the DNA matches it firmly.

v_gene: TRBV9
len: 14
d_gene: .
j_gene: TRBJ2-5
CDR3aa: CASNKGQRQETQYF

v_gene: TRBV30
len: 11
d_gene: .
j_gene: TRBJ1-2
CDR3aa: CACPRGYGYTF

v_gene: TRBV7-2
len: 14
d_gene: TRBD1
j_gene: TRBJ1-4
CDR3aa: CASSLGGQGEKLFF

v_gene: TRBV27
len: 14
d_gene: .
j_gene: TRBJ1-2
CDR3aa: CASTGLSGSHGYTF

v_gene: TRBV19
len: 16
d_gene: TRBD2
j_gene: TRBJ2-1
CDR3aa: CASAPVGGESYNEQFF

v_gene: TRBV7-3
len: 14
d_gene: .
j_gene: TRBJ2-3
CDR3aa: CASSLGAERDTQYF

v_gene: TRBV9
len: 13
d_gene: .
j_gene: TRBJ2-2
CDR3aa: CASGIPNTGELFF

v_gene: TRBV6-6
len: 14
d_gene: .
j_gene: TRBJ1-6
CDR3aa: CASSYSWGNSPLHF

v_gene: TRBV5-4
len: 17
d_gene: .
j_gene: TRBJ2-2
CDR3aa: CASSTEPGLPNTGELFF

v_gene: TRBV11-2
len: 16
d_gene: .
j_gene: TRBJ1-1
CDR3aa: CASSPFGRGLVTEAFF

v_gene: TRBV5-1
len: 15
d_gene: .
j_gene: TRBJ2-3
CDR3aa: CASSPRQASTDTQYF

v_gene: TRBV19
len: 14
d_gene: .
j_gene: TRBJ2-2
CDR3aa: CASSIQGVAGELFF

v_gene: TRBV2
len: 13
d_gene: TRBD2
j_gene: TRBJ2-5
CDR3aa: CASSGTRSETQYF

v_gene: TRBV29-1
len: 11
d_gene: .
j_gene: TRBJ1-1
CDR3aa: CSVQTRSEAFF

v_gene: TRBV11-3
len: 16
d_gene: .
j_gene: TRBJ2-2
CDR3aa: CASSSGQGRGTGELFF

v_gene: TRBV18
len: 14
d_gene: TRBD2
j_gene: TRBJ2-7
CDR3aa: CASSPGLASYEQYF

v_gene: TRBV9
len: 15
d_gene: TRBD1
j_gene: TRBJ2-1
CDR3aa: CASSTGQGGSNEQFF

v_gene: TRBV19
len: 16
d_gene: .
j_gene: TRBJ2-3
CDR3aa: CASSLRLQTSTDTQYF

v_gene: TRBV5-8
len: 13
d_gene: .
j_gene: TRBJ2-3
CDR3aa: CASSFVTSNTQYF

v_gene: TRBV5-1
len: 13
d_gene: TRBD2
j_gene: TRBJ2-5
CDR3aa: CASSNGGEETQYF

v_gene: TRBV10-3
len: 18
d_gene: .
j_gene: TRBJ1-2
CDR3aa: CAISESIYGGSTNYGYTF

v_gene: TRBV7-2
len: 14
d_gene: TRBD2
j_gene: TRBJ2-3
CDR3aa: CASSPLAGVDTQYF

v_gene: TRBV6-5
len: 15
d_gene: .
j_gene: TRBJ1-6
CDR3aa: CASSYSGFGDSPLHF

v_gene: TRBV19
len: 12
d_gene: .
j_gene: TRBJ2-1
CDR3aa: CASSIAPSQQFF

v_gene: TRBV9
len: 16
d_gene: TRBD2
j_gene: TRBJ2-1
CDR3aa: CASSVAAGGSYNEQFF